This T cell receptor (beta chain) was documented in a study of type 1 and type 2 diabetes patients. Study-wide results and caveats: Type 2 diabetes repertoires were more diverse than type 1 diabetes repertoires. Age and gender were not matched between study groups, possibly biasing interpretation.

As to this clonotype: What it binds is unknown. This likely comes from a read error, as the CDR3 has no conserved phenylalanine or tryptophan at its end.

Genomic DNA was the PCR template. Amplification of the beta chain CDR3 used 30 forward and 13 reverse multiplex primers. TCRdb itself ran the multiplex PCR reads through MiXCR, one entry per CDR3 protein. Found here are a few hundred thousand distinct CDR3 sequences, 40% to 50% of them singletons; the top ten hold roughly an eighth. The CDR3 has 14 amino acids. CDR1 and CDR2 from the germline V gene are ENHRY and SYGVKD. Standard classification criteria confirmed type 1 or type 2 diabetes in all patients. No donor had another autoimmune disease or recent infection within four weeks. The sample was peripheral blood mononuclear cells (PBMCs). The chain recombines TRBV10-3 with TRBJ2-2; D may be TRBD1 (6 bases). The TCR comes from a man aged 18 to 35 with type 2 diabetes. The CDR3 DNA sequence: TGTGCCAGCAGTTTGGGACAGAACACCGGGGAGCTGTTTTCT. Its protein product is CASSLGQNTGELFS.